These 8 T cell receptor beta chains share one sample of origin, sequenced in a study of T-cell memory formation after mild COVID-19. TCRdb analysed the 5' RACE reads with MiXCR anew, one entry per CDR3 protein. The sample lists fewer than 600,000 distinct CDR3 sequences, approximately 21% occurring once. The sample comprised PBMCs or a T cell subset sorted from them (not recorded which). The receptors stem from an adult woman who had mild COVID-19 (a few samples of this study predate the infection). Cell type and time point are not known.

This clonotype was picked up a small number of times. The chain has TRBV18 and TRBJ2-3, with 7 bases that match TRBD1. The ends lost 6 bases at V and 4 bases at J; junction bases unmatched: 4. The CDR3 sequence is 13 residues long. CDR1 KGHSH and CDR2 LQKENI come from the germline V gene. The CDR3 sequence is CASSRQGSDTQYF. In nucleotides, the CDR3 is TGTGCCAGCTCGCGACAGGGTTCAGATACGCAGTATTTT.

The gene calls are TRBV20-1 and TRBJ2-1, with TRBD2 matching over 12 bases. This CDR3 has 17 amino acids. CDR1 and CDR2 from the germline V gene are DFQATT and SNEGSKA (reference sequence). The V and J ends lost 2 bases and 8 bases, in that order; junction bases with no gene match: 13. The CDR3 loop reads CSARPGALAGGPDEQFF. DNA for the CDR3: TGCAGTGCTAGACCGGGGGCCCTAGCGGGAGGGCCCGATGAGCAGTTCTTC.

This clonotype was seen a handful of times. The chain uses TRBV12-3 or TRBV12-4 and TRBJ1-1; maybe TRBD1 (6 bases). The CDR3 runs 15 residues. V was clipped by 6 bases and J by 0 bases, with 14 bases between them. The CDR3 bases are TGTGCCAGCAGGGGGGCGTCAGGGATGAACACTGAAGCTTTCTTT. Translating gives CASRGASGMNTEAFF.

This clonotype was counted between two and nine times. The chain is built from TRBV19 and TRBJ2-1; 7 bases fit TRBD2. From germline, CDR1 is LNHDA and CDR2 SQIVND (reference sequence). This CDR3 region has 16 residues. After removal of 5 bases from V and 9 bases from J, the junction contained 16 bases not matched to a gene. CDR3 nucleotides: TGTGCCAGTAGTGCAAAGCGGGACTCGGTAGGAGGTGAGCAGTTCTTC. It is translated as CASSAKRDSVGGEQFF.

The chain is built from TRBV12-3 or TRBV12-4 and TRBJ2-1; 11 bases fit TRBD2. This CDR3 is 18 amino acids long. J was trimmed by 4 bases and V by 6 bases; bases with no gene match: 14. As DNA, the CDR3 is TGTGCCAGCAGCTCTGGGACTAGCGGCCCTCAAACGTACAATGAGCAGTTCTTC. Its translation is CASSSGTSGPQTYNEQFF.

The gene calls are TRBV5-1 and TRBJ2-5; 7 nucleotides match TRBD1. The CDR3 loop spans 15 amino acids. Germline trimming cut 1 base from V and 5 bases from J; bases unmatched to any gene: 8. Germline loops: CDR1 SGHRS, CDR2 YFSETQ. DNA for the CDR3: TGCGCCAGCAGCTTGCGCTTAGGGGGCTTGGAGACCCAGTACTTC. Translating it yields CASSLRLGGLETQYF.

This clonotype was counted ten times or more. This chain uses TRBV5-1 with TRBJ2-4; D might be TRBD1 or TRBD2, each matching 6 bases. Looked up from germline, CDR1 is SGHRS and CDR2 is YFSETQ. The CDR3 has 15 amino acids. Trimming removed 4 bases from V and 0 bases from J, with 11 bases in between. The CDR3 DNA reads as TGCGCCAGCAGCCTAGGGGGGCTAGCCAAAAACATTCAGTACTTC. It specifies CASSLGGLAKNIQYF.

The chain uses TRBV14 and TRBJ2-5, with TRBD2 matching 10 bases. The CDR3 has 15 residues. Germline CDR1 and CDR2: SGHDN and FVKESK. With 5 bases clipped from V and 5 bases from J, the junction kept 8 bases outside the gene matches. CDR3 in amino acids: CASSASGGRFETQYF. The CDR3 coding sequence is TGTGCCAGCAGCGCTAGCGGGGGCCGGTTTGAGACCCAGTACTTC.